These 31 T cell receptor beta chains came from one sample sequenced in a study of Ad26.COV2.S vaccination and SARS-CoV-2 variants. Treatment: 15 to 20 received Ad26.COV2.S at low or high dose, single or two shots; several received placebo; per-sample allocation not given. Day 63 following the first vaccine or placebo injection was when the samples were taken. Using immunoSEQ multiplex PCR, the repertoire was profiled, and TCRdb retains in-frame clones only, with some absent. The sample consists of 350,000 to 450,000 clones, about nine tenths of them appearing once. This sample comprised peripheral blood, obtained in a trial of Ad26.COV2.S vaccine versus placebo. The receptors come from a person between 18 and 60 years old who received the Ad26.COV2.S COVID-19 vaccine or a placebo.

CDR3 in DNA: TGTGCCAGCAGCCAGCGGGCCAGCGGGGGGTCAAACACCGGGGAGCTGTTTTTT. Its translation is CASSQRASGGSNTGELFF. J is TRBJ2-2 and V is TRBV7-2, with 9 bases fitting TRBD2. J was trimmed by 2 bases and V by 5 bases; bases with no gene match: 12. Per the germline V gene, CDR1 is SGHTA and CDR2 is FQGNSA. CDR3 length: 18 residues.

The chain uses TRBV9 and TRBJ2-1, with TRBD2 matching over 11 bases. The V gene end was trimmed by 4 bases and the J gene end by 6 bases; junction bases not matched to a gene: 6. The length of the CDR3 is 15 residues. The V gene's germline CDR1 is SGDLS and CDR2 YYNGEE. Here the CDR3 reads CASSPRLAGFNEQFF. The CDR3 DNA sequence: TGTGCCAGCAGCCCTCGACTAGCGGGGTTCAATGAGCAGTTCTTC.

A remark on this clone: The same CDR3 is also encoded by other DNA sequences in this sample. The chain uses TRBV7-9 and TRBJ1-4, with a possible D match to TRBD1 (5 bases). The germline V gene has CDR1 SEHNR and CDR2 FQNEAQ (reference sequence). CDR3 size: 15 residues. V lost 1 base, J lost 2 bases, and 8 bases lay in between. As DNA, the CDR3 is TGTGCCAGCAGCTTAGTCGGGGGTACTAATGAAAAACTGTTTTTT. This sequence encodes CASSLVGGTNEKLFF.

The V call is TRBV11-2, the J call TRBJ1-1; D call uncertain. V dropped 1 base and J dropped 10 bases, with 13 bases sitting between them. Germline V gene data show CDR1 as SGHAT and CDR2 as FQNNGV. The CDR3 contains 13 residues. CDR3 sequence reads: CASSLGAPGRAFF. In DNA form, the CDR3 reads TGTGCCAGCAGCTTAGGCGCCCCCGGGCGAGCTTTCTTT.

The chain is built from TRBV11-3 and TRBJ2-2; weak D call: TRBD1 (6 bases). Germline CDR1 reads SGHNT; CDR2 reads YENEEA. V lost 5 bases and J 6 bases, leaving 13 bases between the germline ends. The CDR3 is 14 residues long. This chain's CDR3 is CASSRQGIAGELFF. The CDR3 bases are TGTGCCAGCAGCCGGCAGGGGATCGCCGGGGAGCTGTTTTTT. The whole variable domain, filled in from reference TRBV11-3 and TRBJ2-2, reads EAGVVQSPRYKIIEKKQPVAFWCNPISGHNTLYWYLQNLGQGPELLIRYENEEAVDDSQLPKDRFSAERLKGVDSTLKIQPAELGDSAVYLCASSRQGIAGELFFGEGSRLTVL.

This clone was counted once. The chain combines TRBV11-2 with TRBJ1-6; D is perhaps TRBD1 (6 bases). CDR3 length: 15 amino acids. CDR1 and CDR2 (germline): SGHAT, FQNNGV. Trimming removed 4 bases from V and 8 bases from J, with 15 bases in between. The CDR3 is CASSSPGAAYSPLHF. In nucleotides, the CDR3 is TGTGCCAGCAGCTCCCCGGGGGCGGCTTATTCACCCCTCCACTTT.

The chain employs TRBV11-2 and TRBJ2-1; D is tentatively TRBD1 or TRBD2 (6 bases each). V gave up 4 bases and J gave up 4 bases, with 14 bases separating them. Germline V CDR1 and CDR2: SGHAT, FQNNGV. The CDR3 is 15 amino acids. CDR3 in amino acids: CASSSGGGRYNEQFF. The CDR3 DNA sequence: TGTGCCAGCAGCTCAGGAGGGGGGCGTTACAATGAGCAGTTCTTC.

The CDR3 spells CASSPGRNSGANVLTF. In nucleotides, the CDR3 is TGTGCCAGCAGCCCGGGGCGAAACTCTGGGGCCAACGTCCTGACTTTC. The chain combines TRBV2 with TRBJ2-6; D might be TRBD1 or TRBD2, each matching 5 bases. Germline V gives CDR1 SNHLY, CDR2 FYNNEI. The CDR3 covers 16 residues. Trimming stripped 6 bases from V and 0 bases from J, with 12 bases between.

The rearrangement uses TRBV28 and TRBJ1-2; D not certain. V was shortened by 7 bases and J by 0 bases, with 18 bases between the two germline ends. The CDR3 sequence is 16 residues long. CDR1 is MDHEN and CDR2 is SYDVKM in the germline V gene. CDR3 in amino acids: CASNLIGLTTNYGYTF. CDR3 nucleotide sequence: TGTGCCAGCAACCTAATCGGGCTGACCACTAACTATGGCTACACCTTC.

This chain joins TRBV30 and TRBJ1-1; the D gene is possibly TRBD1 (6 bases). From germline, CDR1 is GTSNPN and CDR2 SVGIG (reference sequence). The V gene lost 5 bases and the J gene lost 0 bases, with 7 bases spanning the gap. CDR3 length: 12 amino acids. In DNA form, the CDR3 reads TGTGCCTGGGGACAGCTGAACACTGAAGCTTTCTTT. Translation gives CAWGQLNTEAFF.

The gene calls are TRBV7-9 and TRBJ2-7, with 9 bases identical to TRBD2. The CDR3 has 15 residues. Unmatched junction bases numbered 5, after V lost 5 bases and J lost 0 bases. Per germline, CDR1 SEHNR and CDR2 FQNEAQ (reference sequence). The CDR3 DNA follows: TGTGCCAGCAGCAGTAGACTAGCGGACTCCTACGAGCAGTACTTC. Its protein is CASSSRLADSYEQYF.

V and J are TRBV12-3 or TRBV12-4 and TRBJ2-7; D is uncertain. Trimming removed 6 bases at V and 4 bases at J, with 10 bases between. This CDR3 is built from 12 residues. As DNA, the CDR3 is TGTGCCAGCAGCCGACCGGGTTACGAGCAGTACTTC. Translation: CASSRPGYEQYF.

The V and J genes are TRBV27 and TRBJ2-1; TRBD1 aligns across 7 bases. Germline-derived CDR1 and CDR2 are MNHEY and SMNVEV (reference sequence). The J segment lost 10 bases and the V segment lost 5 bases, leaving 5 bases of the junction unmatched. This CDR3 comprises 12 residues. The CDR3 sequence is CASSLGQAEQFF. The CDR3 DNA is TGTGCCAGCAGTCTTGGACAGGCGGAGCAGTTCTTC.

The DNA for the CDR3 is TGTGCCAGCAGTTTAGCGGGGGCGCTGAACACTGAAGCTTTCTTT. As protein: CASSLAGALNTEAFF. The rearrangement joins TRBV28 to TRBJ1-1; D may be TRBD1 (6 bases). V lost 2 bases and J lost 0, with 10 bases in between. Germline V gene data show CDR1 as MDHEN and CDR2 as SYDVKM. This CDR3 spans 15 amino acids. The variable domain in full, with the rest retrieved from reference TRBV28 and TRBJ1-1, is DVKVTQSSRYLVKRTGEKVFLECVQDMDHENMFWYRQDPGLGLRLIYFSYDVKMKEKGDIPEGYSVSREKKERFSLILESASTNQTSMYLCASSLAGALNTEAFFGQGTRLTVV.

V gene TRBV25-1 combines with J gene TRBJ2-1; D is unresolved. The germline V gene has CDR1 MGHDK and CDR2 SYGVNS. The germline V and J ends were trimmed by 1 base and 7 bases, with 5 bases remaining between them. This CDR3 has 12 amino acids. CDR3 sequence reads: CASSELKNEQFF. In DNA form, the CDR3 reads TGTGCCAGCAGTGAATTGAAGAATGAGCAGTTCTTC.

The V call is TRBV10-3, the J call TRBJ1-1; TRBD1 is a possible D gene (5 bases). CDR3 size: 13 residues. Germline CDR1 is ENHRY and CDR2 is SYGVKD. The germline V and J ends were trimmed by 10 bases and 0 bases, with 12 bases remaining between them. CDR3 bases: TGTGCCACCCAGGACACAATGAACACTGAAGCTTTCTTT. This codes for CATQDTMNTEAFF.

The chain uses TRBV4-3 and TRBJ2-5; the D is unclear. V lost 0 bases to trimming and J lost 5 bases, with 7 bases between them. The CDR3 contains 13 residues. Looked up from germline, CDR1 is LGHNA and CDR2 is YSLEER. The CDR3 protein is CASSQDIWETQYF. The CDR3 bases are TGCGCCAGCAGCCAAGATATATGGGAGACCCAGTACTTC.

The rearrangement uses TRBV11-2 and TRBJ1-1; D is perhaps TRBD1 (6 bases). The V end was cut by 3 bases, the J end by 10 bases, with 21 bases between. The length of the CDR3 is 15 residues. The V gene's germline CDR1 is SGHAT and CDR2 FQNNGV. CDR3 bases: TGTGCCAGCAGCTTTCGAGGGGGGGTCCCCGTAGGAGCTTTCTTT. Amino acids: CASSFRGGVPVGAFF.

This chain links TRBV7-9 with TRBJ2-1; TRBD1 matches at 8 bases. V shed 7 bases and J 5 bases; nucleotides not matched to a gene: 10. The CDR3 runs 15 residues. Germline lookup yields CDR1 SEHNR and CDR2 FQNEAQ (reference sequence). The CDR3 region is CASTQGTGMNNEQFF. CDR3 nucleotides: TGTGCCAGCACCCAAGGGACAGGAATGAACAATGAGCAGTTCTTC.

The V gene is TRBV5-4, the J gene TRBJ1-1; D is unresolved. CDR1 is SGHNT and CDR2 is YYREEE in the germline V gene (reference sequence). CDR3 length: 14 amino acids. Trimming removed 2 bases at V and 10 bases at J, with 18 bases between. The CDR3 DNA reads TGTGCCAGCAGCTTCCGTGCTGCCCACCCTGTAGCTTTCTTT. This encodes CASSFRAAHPVAFF.

The chain links TRBV9 to TRBJ1-1, with TRBD1 as a possible D gene (5 bases). Trimming took off 6 bases at V and 11 bases at J, with 23 bases between the two ends. The germline V gene has CDR1 SGDLS and CDR2 YYNGEE. The CDR3 is made up of 14 amino acids. The CDR3 region is CASTLSGPRGWAFF. CDR3 coding DNA: TGTGCCAGCACCCTATCGGGACCGAGGGGTTGGGCTTTCTTT.

J is TRBJ2-4 and V is TRBV11-2, with 9 bases matching TRBD1. J was trimmed by 3 bases and V by 4 bases; bases with no gene match: 7. CDR1 SGHAT and CDR2 FQNNGV come from the germline V gene. The CDR3 runs 16 residues. The DNA for the CDR3 is TGTGCCAGCAGCTCCTTGTCGACAGGGGGCAAAAACATTCAGTACTTC. It specifies CASSSLSTGGKNIQYF.

This clone was recorded many times. J is TRBJ1-6 and V is TRBV5-6; the D gene is possibly TRBD1 (6 bases). CDR1 is SGHDT, CDR2 YYEEEE, per germline. V lost 0 bases to trimming and J lost 10 bases, with 14 bases between them. This CDR3 region has 15 residues. CDR3 amino acids: CASSLARRGGSPLHF. In DNA, the CDR3 is TGTGCCAGCAGCTTGGCTCGCAGGGGAGGATCACCCCTCCACTTT.

CDR3 in amino acids: CASSKDCVKGDNSPLHF. The DNA of the CDR3 is TGTGCCAGCAGCAAAGATTGCGTAAAGGGCGATAATTCACCCCTCCACTTT. J is TRBJ1-6 and V is TRBV21-1. TRBV21-1 represents a pseudogene. The CDR3 loop spans 17 amino acids.

V usage is TRBV7-8 and J usage is TRBJ2-1, with D possibly called TRBD1 or TRBD2 (5 bases each). This CDR3 contains 13 residues. V shed 4 bases and J shed 9 bases, with 13 bases lying between them. CDR1 SGHVS and CDR2 FQNEAQ come from the germline V gene. In nucleotides, the CDR3 is TGTGCCAGCAGCTCACCGGCCGGGGCTGAGCAGTTCTTC. Protein product: CASSSPAGAEQFF.

The chain joins TRBV11-2 to TRBJ1-2; maybe TRBD1 (5 bases). Deletions cut 5 bases from V and 2 bases from J, with 9 bases between. This CDR3 comprises 13 residues. Germline assignment: CDR1 SGHAT and CDR2 FQNNGV. The CDR3 sequence: CASSGWGNYGYTF. The CDR3, as DNA: TGTGCCAGCAGCGGGTGGGGGAACTATGGCTACACCTTC.

This clone appeared once. This chain connects TRBV19 to TRBJ2-1; D is uncertain. Deletions cut 1 base from V and 7 bases from J, with 17 bases between. This CDR3 comprises 16 residues. The germline CDR1 and CDR2 sequences are LNHDA and SQIVND (reference sequence). The CDR3 bases are TGTGCCAGTAGTATAGGAATCTCAGCAGGTAGGAATGAGCAGTTCTTC. It translates to CASSIGISAGRNEQFF.

This chain uses TRBV28 with TRBJ2-1; D is tentatively TRBD1 or TRBD2 (6 bases each). Trimming stripped 4 bases from V and 5 bases from J, with 15 bases between. CDR1 MDHEN and CDR2 SYDVKM come from the germline V gene. The CDR3 totals 15 residues. CDR3 in amino acids: CASSSIRGLNNEQFF. In DNA, the CDR3 is TGTGCCAGCAGTTCCATTCGGGGGCTCAACAATGAGCAGTTCTTC.

The J gene is TRBJ2-7, the V gene TRBV3-1 (or the pseudogene TRBV3-2); maybe TRBD2 (6 bases). V lost 0 bases and J 4 bases, leaving 19 bases between the germline ends. There are 17 residues in the CDR3. Germline values: CDR1 LGHDT, CDR2 YNNKEL (reference sequence). The CDR3 loop reads CASSQDMGLGILYEQYF. The CDR3 coding sequence is TGTGCCAGCAGCCAAGACATGGGACTGGGAATATTATACGAGCAGTACTTC.

This clone showed up just once. The chain recombines TRBV7-2 with TRBJ2-1; perhaps TRBD1 as D (5 bases). Germline CDR1 reads SGHTA; CDR2 reads FQGNSA. The germline V and J ends were trimmed by 3 bases and 4 bases, with 10 bases remaining between them. This CDR3 comprises 14 residues. The CDR3, as DNA: TGTGCCAGCAGCTTTTATAGGGGTTACAATGAGCAGTTCTTC. Its translation: CASSFYRGYNEQFF. Looking up the rest from reference TRBV7-2 and TRBJ2-1 gives the full variable domain: GAGVSQSPSNKVTEKGKDVELRCDPISGHTALYWYRQSLGQGLEFLIYFQGNSAPDKSGLPSDRFSAERTGGSVSTLTIQRTQQEDSAVYLCASSFYRGYNEQFFGPGTRLTVL.

On this clone itself: Other nucleotide sequences in the sample specify the same CDR3. V usage is TRBV7-9 and J usage is TRBJ2-5; D not resolved. The germline V and J ends were trimmed by 1 base and 2 bases, with 5 bases remaining between them. This CDR3 contains 13 residues. Germline CDR1 SEHNR, CDR2 FQNEAQ (reference sequence). CDR3 nucleotide sequence: TGTGCCAGCAGCTTAGGGATTCAAGAGACCCAGTACTTC. Its translation: CASSLGIQETQYF. The variable domain in full, completed from reference TRBV7-9 and TRBJ2-5, reads DTGVSQNPRHKITKRGQNVTFRCDPISEHNRLYWYRQTLGQGPEFLTYFQNEAQLEKSRLLSDRFSAERPKGSFSTLEIQRTEQGDSAMYLCASSLGIQETQYFGPGTRLLVL.